These 8 T cell receptor beta chains were sequenced from one sample in a study of monozygotic twins with inflammatory bowel disease. Reprocessing the 5' RACE reads, TCRdb reports a single entry for every CDR3 protein and omits DNA. This sample's table reports 420,000 or so distinct CDR3 sequences. Sequencing was done on a sample of blood. These receptors were taken from a human donor with ulcerative colitis or Crohn's disease, or a healthy co-twin of an affected twin (not recorded which).

The J gene is TRBJ2-3, the V gene TRBV10-3. Germline V gives CDR1 ENHRY, CDR2 SYGVKD. The CDR3 covers 12 residues. CDR3 protein: CAISAGSDTQYF.

The CDR3 sequence: CASSPPSMETQYF. This chain connects TRBV18 to TRBJ2-5. Germline V gene data show CDR1 as KGHSH and CDR2 as LQKENI. The CDR3 spans 13 residues. Using reference TRBV18 and TRBJ2-5 for the parts outside the CDR3, the full variable domain is NAGVMQNPRHLVRRRGQEARLRCSPMKGHSHVYWYRQLPEEGLKFMVYLQKENIIDESGMPKERFSAEFPKEGPSILRIQQVVRGDSAAYFCASSPPSMETQYFGPGTRLLVL.

The chain carries TRBV6-6 and TRBJ1-2; TCRdb selects TRBD1, and the lack of DNA leaves this call unchecked. This CDR3 contains 14 residues. The germline V gene encodes CDR1 MNHNY and CDR2 SVGAGI (reference sequence). CDR3 sequence reads: CASSRPTGNYGYTF.

This chain links TRBV20-1 with TRBJ2-1; TCRdb's D call, TRBD1, is unchecked because there is no DNA. CDR3 size: 16 residues. Germline CDR1 and CDR2: DFQATT and SNEGSKA (reference sequence). The CDR3 spells CSAAIGTLPAYNEQFF.

The V gene is TRBV4-2, the J gene TRBJ2-7. Germline CDR1 reads LGHNA; CDR2 reads YNFKEQ. This CDR3 is built from 14 residues. CDR3 sequence reads: CASSQDSNSYEQYF.

The genes are TRBV5-1 and TRBJ2-5; the TRBD1 assignment by TCRdb is unverifiable without DNA. This CDR3 is 14 amino acids long. The germline V gene encodes CDR1 SGHRS and CDR2 YFSETQ. This CDR3 is CASSQRTGQETQYF.

The chain's CDR3 is CASSLGVGGNQPQHF. V and J are TRBV28 and TRBJ1-5. This CDR3 is 15 amino acids long. The germline V gene has CDR1 MDHEN and CDR2 SYDVKM.

The V and J genes are TRBV20-1 and TRBJ2-4; lacking DNA, the TRBD1 call made by TCRdb goes unchecked. This CDR3 contains 13 residues. The V gene's germline CDR1 is DFQATT and CDR2 SNEGSKA (reference sequence). The CDR3 spells CSASGRGRNMQYF.